Listed here are 30 T cell receptor beta chains from one sample, sequenced in a study of blood T cells in healthy people across ages. With a J-beta primer mix and a sample-barcoded 5' primer, a second PCR ran 7 to 11 cycles. TCRdb recomputed calls from the 5' RACE reads with MiXCR, one row per CDR3 protein. The sample yields around 990,000 distinct CDR3 sequences, 20% to 25% seen once. This same sample was also part of a study on T cells of mothers and their children.

Material: blood. The receptors shown here come from a girl aged 2 to 9 in good health.

This clonotype was recorded a few times. The rearrangement joins TRBV7-4 to TRBJ2-5; possible D gene TRBD1, 5 bases. V lost 1 base and J 1 base, leaving 16 bases between the germline ends. The CDR3 has 17 amino acids. Looked up from germline, CDR1 is SGHVT and CDR2 is SQSDAQ. CDR3 sequence reads: CASSLGYRRGFQETQYF. The CDR3 DNA is TGTGCCAGCAGCTTAGGTTATCGTAGGGGTTTCCAAGAGACCCAGTACTTC.

This clonotype came up a few times. V gene TRBV10-3 combines with J gene TRBJ2-6; 11 bases match TRBD1. This CDR3 has 16 residues. Germline CDR1 reads ENHRY; CDR2 reads SYGVKD. The CDR3 loop is CASAGTGGSGANVLTF. In DNA, the CDR3 is TGTGCTTCAGCCGGGACAGGGGGCTCTGGGGCCAACGTCCTGACTTTC.

This chain uses TRBV10-3 with TRBJ1-2, with 7 bases lining up with TRBD1. This CDR3 region has 12 residues. V lost 6 bases to trimming and J lost 8 bases; unmatched junction nucleotides: 6. Per germline, CDR1 ENHRY and CDR2 SYGVKD. CDR3 in amino acids: CAISTGEEGYTF. CDR3 nucleotides: TGTGCCATCAGCACAGGGGAGGAAGGCTACACCTTC.

In the case of this clonotype: The final CDR3 position lacks the conserved phenylalanine or tryptophan, pointing to a likely read error. The limits of the CDR3 on the DNA are not certain, so only TCRdb's listed CDR3 is given. CDR3 sequence reads: CASSTPSRDASPLHL. This chain connects TRBV28 to TRBJ2-7; the table's D call, TRBD1, has no DNA check behind it. A total of 15 residues make up the CDR3, ends included. From germline, CDR1 is MDHEN and CDR2 SYDVKM.

This clonotype turned up a few times. The V gene is TRBV7-9, the J gene TRBJ2-5; 8 nucleotides match TRBD2. This CDR3 is 14 amino acids long. Germline lookup yields CDR1 SEHNR and CDR2 FQNEAQ (reference sequence). Losses at the gene ends were 4 bases for V and 2 bases for J; bases not matched to a gene: 3. DNA of the CDR3: TGTGCCAGCAGCTATACGGGGGGGCAAGAGACCCAGTACTTC. This codes for CASSYTGGQETQYF. The variable domain in full, with the rest retrieved from reference TRBV7-9 and TRBJ2-5, is DTGVSQNPRHKITKRGQNVTFRCDPISEHNRLYWYRQTLGQGPEFLTYFQNEAQLEKSRLLSDRFSAERPKGSFSTLEIQRTEQGDSAMYLCASSYTGGQETQYFGPGTRLLVL.

There are a few counts of this clonotype. A much bigger clone sits one base away, suggesting this may be a read error. The chain joins TRBV12-3 or TRBV12-4 to TRBJ2-2, with D possibly matching TRBD2 (5 bases). The CDR3 sequence is 11 residues long. CDR3 protein: CASSFTGELLF. The CDR3 DNA reads as TGTGCCAGCAGTTTCACCGGGGAGCTGCTTTTT.

This clonotype has a handful of counts. This chain links TRBV2 with TRBJ2-5; no clear D. The V end was cut by 8 bases, the J end by 2 bases, with 9 bases between. CDR3 length: 12 amino acids. Germline CDR1 SNHLY, CDR2 FYNNEI. The CDR3 sequence is CASRMGQETQYF. DNA of the CDR3: TGTGCCAGCCGTATGGGGCAAGAGACCCAGTACTTC.

This clonotype was found many times. The V gene is TRBV14, the J gene TRBJ2-1; D is possibly TRBD1 or TRBD2 (5 bases each). CDR3 length equals 14 residues. CDR1 SGHDN and CDR2 FVKESK come from the germline V gene. Trimming left V 1 base short and J 2 bases short, with 6 bases between. The CDR3 DNA is TGTGCCAGCAGCCAAGCGGGGCCCTACAATGAGCAGTTCTTC. As protein: CASSQAGPYNEQFF.

CDR3 residues: CSARGKSFVYEQYF. In nucleotides, the CDR3 is TGCAGTGCTAGAGGGAAGTCATTCGTCTACGAGCAGTACTTC. The rearrangement joins TRBV20-1 to TRBJ2-7, with D uncertain. The CDR3 contains 14 residues. Trimming took 1 base from V and 3 from J, leaving 13 bases between them. Germline CDR1 and CDR2: DFQATT and SNEGSKA (reference sequence).

The gene calls are TRBV29-1 and TRBJ2-3; D possibly matches TRBD1 or TRBD2 (5 bases each). V lost 4 bases and J 6 bases, leaving 23 bases between the germline ends. CDR3 length equals 16 residues. CDR1 is SQVTM and CDR2 is ANQGSEA in the germline V gene. The CDR3 DNA reads TGCAGCGTTGGGGGGTTGGGCAGGCAGCGAAAGGATACGCAGTATTTT. This translates into CSVGGLGRQRKDTQYF.

This clonotype came up a few times. This chain joins TRBV28 and TRBJ1-2; 7 positions agree with TRBD1. This CDR3 is 13 amino acids long. Germline V gene sequence: CDR1 MDHEN, CDR2 SYDVKM. J lost 6 bases, V lost 1 base, and 2 bases had no gene match. CDR3 coding DNA: TGTGCCAGCAGTTTATCAGGGGGAAATGGCTACACCTTC. Protein sequence: CASSLSGGNGYTF.

The chain recombines TRBV28 with TRBJ2-7; a possible D gene is TRBD1 (6 bases). The V gene's germline CDR1 is MDHEN and CDR2 SYDVKM. V shed 6 bases and J shed 6 bases, with 12 bases lying between them. The CDR3 has 12 amino acids. The CDR3 DNA reads as TGTGCCAGCAGCACGGGACACGGCGAGCAGTACTTC. Its translation: CASSTGHGEQYF.

The chain employs TRBV20-1 and TRBJ1-1; D is uncertain. The CDR3 contains 12 residues. V was trimmed by 5 bases and J by 3 bases, leaving 10 bases between them. CDR1 and CDR2 (germline): DFQATT, SNEGSKA (reference sequence). The chain's CDR3 is CSAGNPDTEAFF. In DNA form, the CDR3 reads TGCAGTGCTGGGAATCCAGACACTGAAGCTTTCTTT.

The chain joins TRBV15 to TRBJ1-1, with D maybe TRBD1 (6 bases). The germline V gene encodes CDR1 LNHNV and CDR2 YYDKDF (reference sequence). V shed 3 bases and J shed 5 bases, with 22 bases lying between them. CDR3 length equals 17 residues. The CDR3 DNA sequence: TGTGCCACCAGCAGTCTGGACAGTGGGACATCGTGGACTGAAGCTTTCTTT. Its translation: CATSSLDSGTSWTEAFF. The whole variable domain, filled in from reference TRBV15 and TRBJ1-1, reads DAMVIQNPRYQVTQFGKPVTLSCSQTLNHNVMYWYQQKSSQAPKLLFHYYDKDFNNEADTPDNFQSRRPNTSFCFLDIRSPGLGDTAMYLCATSSLDSGTSWTEAFFGQGTRLTVV.

The V gene is TRBV7-2, the J gene TRBJ2-7; weak D call: TRBD2 (5 bases). Per the germline V gene, CDR1 is SGHTA and CDR2 is FQGNSA. V lost 5 bases to trimming and J lost 0 bases, with 17 bases between them. The CDR3 has 16 residues. CDR3 DNA sequence: TGTGCCAGCAGCCCTTTCCCCGGTAGCGCCTCCTACGAGCAGTACTTC. Amino acid sequence: CASSPFPGSASYEQYF.

The genes are TRBV14 and TRBJ2-3, with TRBD2 matching 9 bases. V lost 4 bases and J lost 0; bases outside the gene matches: 8. Germline V gene sequence: CDR1 SGHDN, CDR2 FVKESK. The CDR3 loop spans 17 amino acids. The CDR3 here is CASSRERLAESTDTQYF. CDR3 bases: TGTGCCAGCAGCCGCGAGAGACTAGCGGAGAGCACAGATACGCAGTATTTT.

The sample holds a few counts of this clonotype. The rearrangement links TRBV7-9 to TRBJ2-1; 7 bases match TRBD1. Looked up from germline, CDR1 is SEHNR and CDR2 is FQNEAQ (reference sequence). The CDR3 runs to 15 residues. The V and J ends lost 2 bases and 6 bases, in that order; junction bases with no gene match: 7. The CDR3 DNA reads as TGTGCCAGCAGCTTACTTGAACGACAGGGCAATGAGCAGTTCTTC. As protein: CASSLLERQGNEQFF.

This clonotype was seen only a few times. A much larger clone differs by one base, so this may be a read error. The chain recombines TRBV12-3 or TRBV12-4 with TRBJ1-2; possible D gene TRBD1, 6 bases. The CDR3 has 13 residues. V lost 6 bases and J lost 4, with 12 bases in between. CDR3 nucleotides: TGTGCCAGCAGCCCGGGACACCTCTATGGCTACACCTTC. It is translated as CASSPGHLYGYTF.

The V and J genes are TRBV7-9 and TRBJ2-1; perhaps D is TRBD1 or TRBD2 (6 bases each). The germline V gene has CDR1 SEHNR and CDR2 FQNEAQ (reference sequence). V was shortened by 0 bases and J by 0 bases, with 12 bases between the two germline ends. The CDR3 consists of 17 residues. The DNA for the CDR3 is TGTGCCAGCAGCTTAGCGGGGGGCCGGAGCTCCTACAATGAGCAGTTCTTC. Translating it yields CASSLAGGRSSYNEQFF.

The chain combines TRBV20-1 with TRBJ2-5, with 8 bases identical to TRBD1. Trimming removed 3 bases from V and 0 bases from J; junction bases left unmatched: 9. Per the germline V gene, CDR1 is DFQATT and CDR2 is SNEGSKA (reference sequence). CDR3 length: 16 residues. This chain's CDR3 is CSASNDRGPYQETQYF. As DNA, the CDR3 is TGCAGTGCTAGCAATGACAGGGGTCCTTACCAAGAGACCCAGTACTTC.

Only a few counts were recorded for this clonotype. The chain couples TRBV12-3 or TRBV12-4 to TRBJ2-5, with a possible D match to TRBD1 (6 bases). The CDR3 is 14 residues long. Trimming took 6 bases from V and 7 from J, leaving 18 bases between them. The CDR3 sequence: CASSHWGQSGTQYF. CDR3 nucleotide sequence: TGTGCCAGCAGCCACTGGGGGCAGTCGGGGACCCAGTACTTC.

This clonotype has only a few counts. The J gene is TRBJ1-1, the V gene TRBV5-1; D remains unclear. V was cut by 7 bases and J by 5 bases, with 15 bases left in between. Germline-derived CDR1 and CDR2 are SGHRS and YFSETQ. This CDR3 comprises 13 residues. The chain's CDR3 is CASSILPVTEAFF. The DNA for the CDR3 is TGCGCCAGCTCGATTCTACCGGTAACTGAAGCTTTCTTT.

The CDR3 spells CASSLEPAGVRFF. DNA for the CDR3: TGTGCCAGCAGCTTGGAACCAGCGGGAGTTCGGTTCTTC. The chain links TRBV7-3 to TRBJ2-1, with 8 bases matching TRBD2. V trimming: 3 bases; J trimming: 15 bases; junction bases outside the gene matches: 10. Germline loops: CDR1 SGHTA, CDR2 FQGTGA. The CDR3 extends over 13 amino acids. Full variable domain (missing parts from reference TRBV7-3 and TRBJ2-1): GAGVSQTPSNKVTEKGKYVELRCDPISGHTALYWYRQSLGQGPEFLIYFQGTGAADDSGLPNDRFFAVRPEGSVSTLKIQRTERGDSAVYLCASSLEPAGVRFFGPGTRLTVL.

This rearrangement joins TRBV2 to TRBJ2-5, with TRBD2 matching 12 bases. The germline CDR1 and CDR2 sequences are SNHLY and FYNNEI. The junction had 3 bases not matched to a gene; V was cut back by 6 bases and J by 1 base. The CDR3 has 15 amino acids. CDR3 nucleotides: TGTGCCAGCAGGGGACTAGCGGGCCTCCAAGAGACCCAGTACTTC. This codes for CASRGLAGLQETQYF.

The rearrangement joins TRBV6-6 to TRBJ2-3; D not resolved. CDR3 length: 15 amino acids. Trimming took 2 bases from V and 2 from J, leaving 11 bases between them. Germline CDR1 and CDR2: MNHNY and SVGAGI (reference sequence). This CDR3 is CASSYRSPLTDTQYF. For the CDR3, the DNA is TGTGCCAGCAGTTACCGCTCCCCCCTCACAGATACGCAGTATTTT.

This clonotype has only a few counts. J is TRBJ2-6 and V is TRBV7-2; the D is unclear. The CDR3 has 19 residues. CDR1 is SGHTA, CDR2 FQGNSA, per germline. V lost 1 base and J lost 0, with 16 bases in between. The CDR3 sequence is CASSLVPLTSFSGANVLTF. CDR3 nucleotide sequence: TGTGCCAGCAGCTTAGTTCCCCTGACATCTTTCTCTGGGGCCAACGTCCTGACTTTC.

CDR3 sequence (DNA): TGTGCCAGCAGTGAGATAGACAGGAGGGGGCCTGAAAAACTGTTTTTT. It codes for CASSEIDRRGPEKLFF. The chain carries TRBV28 and TRBJ1-4; 7 bases agree with TRBD1. The CDR3 totals 16 residues. The V and J ends lost 5 bases and 7 bases, in that order; junction bases with no gene match: 13. Per germline, CDR1 MDHEN and CDR2 SYDVKM.

This chain uses TRBV3-1 with TRBJ2-1; 8 bases are shared with TRBD2. The CDR3 runs 17 residues. V dropped 1 base and J dropped 3; count of bases not matched to a gene: 8. In germline, CDR1 is LGHDT, CDR2 YNNKEL (reference sequence). CDR3 loop: CASSQGLLAASYNEQFF. As DNA, the CDR3 is TGTGCCAGCAGCCAAGGGTTACTAGCGGCGAGCTACAATGAGCAGTTCTTC.

The CDR3 DNA reads as TGTGCCAGCAGCCCCTTAGCGGGAGGGGAATACAATGAGCAGTTCTTC. It translates to CASSPLAGGEYNEQFF. The chain is built from TRBV27 and TRBJ2-1; 11 positions agree with TRBD2. Per germline, CDR1 MNHEY and CDR2 SMNVEV (reference sequence). The CDR3 has 16 amino acids. V shed 6 bases, J shed 4 bases, and the junction held 8 bases outside the gene matches.

The chain links TRBV2 to TRBJ2-1; possibly TRBD2 for D (5 bases). This CDR3 spans 13 amino acids. Trimming removed 7 bases at V and 0 bases at J, with 7 bases between. The germline CDR1 and CDR2 sequences are SNHLY and FYNNEI. CDR3 amino acids: CASMDFSYNEQFF. The CDR3 region has the DNA TGTGCCAGCATGGACTTCTCCTACAATGAGCAGTTCTTC.